The present T cell receptor (beta chain) was sequenced within a study of blood T cell repertoires in COVID-19. Overall study context: The United States, Italy and Spain were the sources of the acute and convalescent COVID-19 samples. The analysed material was cDNA or gDNA that came from T cells, B-cell-depleted T cells, or PBMCs.

Participant-reported clinical history was the basis for cohort assignment. Original methodology: For nucleated cells, counts were estimated from reference gene primer amplification. Data came from immunoSEQ multiplex PCR; TCRdb stores just in-frame clones and leaves some out. The DNA gave D and trimming, while V, J and clone size come from that table. The sample contains 150,000 to 200,000 clones, 80% to 90% of which appear only once. The ends lost 6 bases at V and 0 bases at J; junction bases unmatched: 13. The CDR3 consists of 17 residues. Looked up from germline, CDR1 is SGHTA and CDR2 is FQGNSA. The specimen sequenced was PBMCs or T cells enriched from blood (not recorded which). This clonotype was sampled from a man aged 35-49 years who had recovered from COVID-19. V gene TRBV7-2 combines with J gene TRBJ1-2; TRBD1 matches at 7 bases. Here the CDR3 reads CASRGWDSFAANYGYTF. DNA for the CDR3: TGTGCCAGCAGAGGGTGGGACAGCTTCGCAGCTAACTATGGCTACACCTTC.